What follows are 3 T cell receptor beta chains derived from one specimen sequenced in a study of shared clonotypes between healthy human individuals. This table comes from immunoSEQ multiplex PCR, and its TCRdb copy is limited to in-frame clones, with some not included. The sample holds over 2 million clones; approximately 94% are singletons and the top ten take roughly 1.1%. Positive CCR7 selection of CD45RO-negative cells yielded the naive CD8 cells, and terminally differentiated effector memory CD45RA+ cells were excluded. The sequenced material came from naive CD8+ T cells sorted from blood. These receptors originate from a man aged 18 to 30 in good health.

As DNA, the CDR3 is TGTGCCAGCAGTTCGGTGCCCACAGTCCTACGGGAAAAACTGTTTTTT. Its translation is CASSSVPTVLREKLFF. This chain joins TRBV28 and TRBJ1-4; the D is unclear. V was trimmed by 4 bases and J by 8 bases, leaving 20 bases between them. Germline V gene data show CDR1 as MDHEN and CDR2 as SYDVKM. The CDR3 is 16 amino acids.

The rearrangement uses TRBV7-9 and TRBJ2-5; TRBD1 matches 7 bases. Trimming took 4 bases from V and 5 from J; bases not matched to a gene: 4. The CDR3 sequence is 13 residues long. In germline, CDR1 is SEHNR, CDR2 FQNEAQ (reference sequence). Here the CDR3 DNA reads TGTGCCAGCAGCTCAACAGGGGATGAGACCCAGTACTTC. Its protein is CASSSTGDETQYF.

This chain joins TRBV6-1 and TRBJ2-3; a possible D gene is TRBD2 (7 bases). The CDR3 extends over 16 amino acids. Trimming shortened V by 2 bases and J by 4 bases, and 16 bases separated the two germline ends. Germline CDR1 is MNHNS and CDR2 is SASEGT. The DNA of the CDR3 is TGTGCCAGCAGTGAATGGGGCAGGGAGGGGGCAGATACGCAGTATTTT. Its translation is CASSEWGREGADTQYF.